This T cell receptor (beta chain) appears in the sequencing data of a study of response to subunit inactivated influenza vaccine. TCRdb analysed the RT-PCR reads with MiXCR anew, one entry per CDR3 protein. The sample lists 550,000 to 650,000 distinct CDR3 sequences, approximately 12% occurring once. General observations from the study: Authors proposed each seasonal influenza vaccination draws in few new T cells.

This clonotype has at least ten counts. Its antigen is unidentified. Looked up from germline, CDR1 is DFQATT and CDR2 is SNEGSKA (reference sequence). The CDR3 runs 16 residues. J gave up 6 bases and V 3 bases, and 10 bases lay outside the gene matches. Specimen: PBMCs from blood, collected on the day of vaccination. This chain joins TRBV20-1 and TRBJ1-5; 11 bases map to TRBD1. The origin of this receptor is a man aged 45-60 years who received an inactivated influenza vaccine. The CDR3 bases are TGCAGTGCTAGTGGGGGGACAGGGGGGTTCAGTCAGCCCCAGCATTTT. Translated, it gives CSASGGTGGFSQPQHF.